These 27 T cell receptor beta chains came from one sample sequenced in a study of blood T cell repertoires in COVID-19. Assay: immunoSEQ multiplex PCR; the TCRdb copy retains only in-frame clones and omits some. The repertoire holds just over 200,000 clones, with around 80% as singletons. Sequenced input: peripheral blood. The receptors were gathered from a woman aged 70-85 years with acute or convalescent COVID-19.

This clone was recorded only once. This chain joins TRBV7-2 and TRBJ2-5; D gene ambiguous. CDR1 and CDR2 (germline): SGHTA, FQGNSA. CDR3 size: 13 residues. With 1 base removed from V and 5 bases from J, the gap between germline ends came to 8 bases. The CDR3 loop is CASSLVRLETQYF. The CDR3 region has the DNA TGTGCCAGCAGCTTAGTTCGGTTGGAGACCCAGTACTTC. Drawing the rest from reference TRBV7-2 and TRBJ2-5, the complete variable domain is GAGVSQSPSNKVTEKGKDVELRCDPISGHTALYWYRQSLGQGLEFLIYFQGNSAPDKSGLPSDRFSAERTGGSVSTLTIQRTQQEDSAVYLCASSLVRLETQYFGPGTRLLVL.

The CDR3 loop is CAISVSPTLEEAQYF. Written as DNA, the CDR3 is TGTGCCATCAGTGTGTCGCCCACACTAGAGGAGGCCCAGTACTTC. The J gene is TRBJ2-5, the V gene TRBV10-3; tentatively, D is TRBD2 (5 bases). The germline V gene encodes CDR1 ENHRY and CDR2 SYGVKD. The CDR3 totals 15 residues. Trimming removed 4 bases at V and 9 bases at J, with 21 bases between.

This clone was recorded once. The chain has TRBV5-6 and TRBJ2-2, with D possibly being TRBD1 (5 bases). V lost 2 bases to trimming and J lost 7 bases, with 18 bases between them. CDR3 length equals 16 residues. The germline V gene has CDR1 SGHDT and CDR2 YYEEEE. Here the CDR3 reads CASSFPEQGEDGELFF. The CDR3 DNA is TGTGCCAGCAGCTTCCCCGAGCAGGGCGAAGACGGGGAGCTGTTTTTT. The variable domain in full, completed from reference TRBV5-6 and TRBJ2-2, reads DAGVTQSPTHLIKTRGQQVTLRCSPKSGHDTVSWYQQALGQGPQFIFQYYEEEERQRGNFPDRFSGHQFPNYSSELNVNALLLGDSALYLCASSFPEQGEDGELFFGEGSRLTVL.

This clone was picked up a small number of times. The chain has TRBV12-3 or TRBV12-4 and TRBJ2-7; no definite D call. The CDR3 is 13 residues long. V was clipped by 6 bases and J by 0 bases, with 9 bases between them. The CDR3 sequence: CASRPQSSYEQYF. CDR3 coding DNA: TGTGCCAGCAGACCACAAAGCTCCTACGAGCAGTACTTC.

This chain connects TRBV2 to TRBJ2-4; TRBD2 matches at 8 bases. CDR1 and CDR2 from the germline V gene are SNHLY and FYNNEI. V trimming: 4 bases; J trimming: 9 bases; junction bases outside the gene matches: 5. The CDR3 totals 13 residues. The CDR3 DNA reads as TGTGCCAGCAGTGGGACTAGCCCGGGCATTCAGTACTTC. It translates to CASSGTSPGIQYF.

The gene calls are TRBV10-3 and TRBJ2-7; D may be TRBD2 (6 bases). V lost 2 bases to trimming and J lost 2 bases, with 13 bases between them. From germline, CDR1 is ENHRY and CDR2 SYGVKD. The CDR3 sequence is 15 residues long. The CDR3 nucleotides are TGTGCCATCAGTGAGCTATTGGCGGGAACCTACGAGCAGTACTTC. This translates into CAISELLAGTYEQYF.

The V and J genes are TRBV14 and TRBJ2-5, with TRBD1 matching 10 bases. The germline V gene has CDR1 SGHDN and CDR2 FVKESK. The J segment lost 5 bases and the V segment lost 2 bases, leaving 8 bases of the junction unmatched. The CDR3 extends over 16 amino acids. In DNA form, the CDR3 reads TGTGCCAGCAGCCAACGGGACAGGGGCTGGGGGGAGACCCAGTACTTC. This gives the protein CASSQRDRGWGETQYF.

The CDR3: CASSLGSNTDQDYEQYF. The CDR3 DNA follows: TGTGCCAGCAGCTTAGGTTCCAATACCGATCAGGACTACGAGCAGTACTTC. The rearrangement uses TRBV7-9 and TRBJ2-7; the D is unclear. The V gene's germline CDR1 is SEHNR and CDR2 FQNEAQ (reference sequence). V was cut by 1 base and J by 3 bases, with 19 bases left in between. The CDR3 runs 17 residues.

The chain links TRBV9 to TRBJ2-2, with TRBD2 matching 11 bases. This CDR3 contains 17 residues. Germline assignment: CDR1 SGDLS and CDR2 YYNGEE. Trimming removed 4 bases from V and 3 bases from J; junction bases left unmatched: 8. In DNA form, the CDR3 reads TGTGCCAGCAGCCCTAGTGGGACTAGCGGATACACCGGGGAGCTGTTTTTT. This sequence encodes CASSPSGTSGYTGELFF.

The J gene is TRBJ1-6, the V gene TRBV29-1; D remains ambiguous. V was clipped by 1 base and J by 0 bases, with 13 bases between them. CDR1 is SQVTM and CDR2 is ANQGSEA in the germline V gene. This CDR3 comprises 17 residues. The CDR3 here is CSVEGPGVSSYNSPLHF. In DNA form, the CDR3 reads TGCAGCGTTGAAGGGCCAGGCGTGAGCTCCTATAATTCACCCCTCCACTTT.

The rearrangement links TRBV5-1 to TRBJ2-5, with D unclear. Between the trimmed V and J ends, which lost 0 bases and 5 bases, there was a span of 20 bases. Germline V gene lookup returns CDR1 SGHRS and CDR2 YFSETQ. The CDR3 extends over 17 amino acids. CDR3 amino acids: CASSLEFGPSSGETQYF. The CDR3, as DNA: TGCGCCAGCAGCTTGGAATTTGGGCCGAGCTCCGGCGAGACCCAGTACTTC. The full variable domain, in which reference TRBV5-1 and TRBJ2-5 provide the parts outside the CDR3, is KAGVTQTPRYLIKTRGQQVTLSCSPISGHRSVSWYQQTPGQGLQFLFEYFSETQRNKGNFPGRFSGRQFSNSRSEMNVSTLELGDSALYLCASSLEFGPSSGETQYFGPGTRLLVL.

V is TRBV7-8 and J is TRBJ2-3; 14 bases are a match to TRBD2. The CDR3 sequence is 16 residues long. The junction had 4 bases not matched to a gene; V was cut back by 4 bases and J by 4 bases. The germline gives CDR1 SGHVS, CDR2 FQNEAQ. CDR3 protein: CASSSGLAGVSDTQYF. For the CDR3, the DNA is TGTGCCAGCAGCTCGGGACTAGCGGGAGTGTCAGATACGCAGTATTTT.

V usage is TRBV5-1 and J usage is TRBJ2-7; TRBD1 matches 7 bases. The germline gives CDR1 SGHRS, CDR2 YFSETQ. The length of the CDR3 is 13 residues. J lost 5 bases, V lost 2 bases, and 4 bases had no gene match. CDR3 nucleotide sequence: TGCGCCAGCAGCTTCAATGGACAGGACGAGCAGTACTTC. Protein sequence: CASSFNGQDEQYF. The full variable domain, rest sourced from reference TRBV5-1 and TRBJ2-7, is KAGVTQTPRYLIKTRGQQVTLSCSPISGHRSVSWYQQTPGQGLQFLFEYFSETQRNKGNFPGRFSGRQFSNSRSEMNVSTLELGDSALYLCASSFNGQDEQYFGPGTRLTVT.

The rearrangement joins TRBV6-6 to TRBJ2-7; 9 bases line up with TRBD2. CDR1 is MNHNY, CDR2 SVGAGI, per germline (reference sequence). The CDR3 length is 13 residues. The J segment lost 3 bases and the V segment lost 5 bases, leaving 2 bases of the junction unmatched. CDR3 nucleotide sequence: TGTGCCAGCAGTCTACTAGCGGGCTACGAGCAGTACTTC. Protein sequence: CASSLLAGYEQYF.

The chain links TRBV15 to TRBJ2-5; tentative D call: TRBD2 (7 bases). Germline loops: CDR1 LNHNV, CDR2 YYDKDF (reference sequence). V lost 1 base and J lost 5, with 14 bases in between. The CDR3 sequence is 15 residues long. CDR3 sequence (DNA): TGTGCCACCAGCAGAGGAGAACAGGGAGGGGAGACCCAGTACTTC. Translating it yields CATSRGEQGGETQYF.

V and J are TRBV6-5 and TRBJ2-5; 7 nucleotides match TRBD1. Germline CDR1 reads MNHEY; CDR2 reads SVGAGI. Trimming cost V 6 bases and J 1 base; bases outside gene matches: 5. The CDR3 is made up of 14 amino acids. The chain's CDR3 is CASSDRDSQETQYF. The CDR3 DNA sequence: TGTGCCAGCAGCGACCGGGACAGCCAAGAGACCCAGTACTTC.

J is TRBJ2-2 and V is TRBV7-9; D unclear. V shed 5 bases and J shed 4 bases, with 14 bases lying between them. Per the germline V gene, CDR1 is SEHNR and CDR2 is FQNEAQ (reference sequence). The CDR3 is 15 amino acids. For the CDR3, the DNA is TGTGCCAGCAGCCGGAAAGGTGCGGCCACCGGGGAGCTGTTTTTT. This sequence encodes CASSRKGAATGELFF.

The chain employs TRBV10-3 and TRBJ2-3; 7 bases line up with TRBD1. Germline assignment: CDR1 ENHRY and CDR2 SYGVKD. Trimming cost V 2 bases and J 6 bases; bases outside gene matches: 8. The CDR3 is made up of 15 amino acids. The CDR3 DNA is TGTGCCATCAGTGAGGAGGACAGGCGACGGGATACGCAGTATTTT. This codes for CAISEEDRRRDTQYF.

V is TRBV28 and J is TRBJ2-1; possibly TRBD1 for D (6 bases). V lost 5 bases to trimming and J lost 1 base, with 9 bases between them. Germline V lookup: CDR1 MDHEN, CDR2 SYDVKM. This CDR3 region has 14 residues. CDR3: CASSLQGSYNEQFF. The CDR3 DNA sequence: TGTGCCAGCAGTCTACAGGGTTCCTACAATGAGCAGTTCTTC.

The chain is built from TRBV6-6 and TRBJ2-2; 12 positions agree with TRBD1. This CDR3 is 19 amino acids long. The germline CDR1 and CDR2 sequences are MNHNY and SVGAGI (reference sequence). The V segment lost 5 bases and the J segment 3 bases; nucleotides outside the gene matches: 13. The CDR3 DNA reads as TGTGCCAGCAGTCTGATCTGGGACAGGGGGCACGGGGACACCGGGGAGCTGTTTTTT. Protein sequence: CASSLIWDRGHGDTGELFF.

The chain recombines TRBV5-1 with TRBJ2-5; D is possibly TRBD2 (5 bases). This CDR3 is 16 amino acids long. Germline CDR1 SGHRS, CDR2 YFSETQ. Trimming cost V 4 bases and J 5 bases, with 21 bases left between them. DNA for the CDR3: TGCGCCAGCAGCCCATACCGGGGTGCCACCGTGGAGACCCAGTACTTC. Its translation: CASSPYRGATVETQYF.

The chain has TRBV7-2 and TRBJ2-7; 13 nucleotides line up with TRBD2. The V segment lost 5 bases and the J segment 6 bases; nucleotides outside the gene matches: 7. Looked up from germline, CDR1 is SGHTA and CDR2 is FQGNSA. The CDR3 has 15 residues. The CDR3 protein is CASSRGLAGRGEQYF. Here the CDR3 DNA reads TGTGCCAGCAGCCGGGGACTAGCGGGACGTGGCGAGCAGTACTTC.

J is TRBJ2-3 and V is TRBV10-3, with D hard to call. CDR1 and CDR2 from the germline V gene are ENHRY and SYGVKD. The CDR3 sequence is 11 residues long. The ends were cut back, 11 bases at V and 6 bases at J, with 12 bases in the middle. The CDR3: CAGSLGDTQYF. CDR3 in DNA: TGTGCCGGTAGTTTGGGCGATACGCAGTATTTT.

V usage is TRBV14 and J usage is TRBJ2-5, with 8 nucleotides matching TRBD1. The CDR3 consists of 16 residues. Germline CDR1 is SGHDN and CDR2 is FVKESK. Unmatched junction bases numbered 13, after V lost 5 bases and J lost 5 bases. The DNA for the CDR3 is TGTGCCAGCAGCTATGGACAGGGAGGTAGTTTTGAGACCCAGTACTTC. It encodes CASSYGQGGSFETQYF.

A note on this clone: Other DNA sequences of this sample code for an identical CDR3. The V call is TRBV5-1, the J call TRBJ1-3; no clear D. V was cut by 0 bases and J by 0 bases, with 4 bases left in between. There are 14 residues in the CDR3. Germline loops: CDR1 SGHRS, CDR2 YFSETQ. The chain's CDR3 is CASSLGSSGNTIYF. CDR3 bases: TGCGCCAGCAGCTTGGGCAGCTCTGGAAACACCATATATTTT.

This chain joins TRBV10-3 and TRBJ1-3, with D possibly matching TRBD1 (6 bases). Germline values: CDR1 ENHRY, CDR2 SYGVKD. The CDR3 has 14 amino acids. Trimming shortened V by 4 bases and J by 0 bases, and 7 bases separated the two germline ends. The CDR3 sequence: CAISGTDSGNTIYF. The CDR3 DNA is TGTGCCATCAGTGGGACAGACTCTGGAAACACCATATATTTT.

The chain joins TRBV6-5 to TRBJ1-5; no clear D gene. Germline CDR1 MNHEY, CDR2 SVGAGI. Trimming shortened V by 11 bases and J by 7 bases, and 21 bases separated the two germline ends. The CDR3 contains 14 residues. The CDR3 DNA reads as TGTGCCTGCCAGAACCGGGGTTATCGGCAGCCCCAGCATTTT. Its protein product is CACQNRGYRQPQHF.